Sequencing of this T cell receptor beta chain was carried out in a study of beta chain features in type 1 diabetes. As to this clone: The antigen remains undetermined.

Overall study findings and caveats: Among type 1 diabetes patients, VDJ junctions had fewer insertions and more deletions. Across patients, naive, central memory and Treg TCRB repertoires exhibited apparently greater similarity than was observed across healthy donors.

There are 12 residues in the CDR3. Germline loops: CDR1 SGHTA, CDR2 FQGNSA. Trimming cost V 2 bases and J 6 bases, with 4 bases left between them. Reverse transcribing all isolated RNA meant expressed TCRB transcripts were sequenced. Sequencing was performed with immunoSEQ multiplex PCR; in TCRdb, only in-frame clones are kept and a portion is missing. The table records roughly 500,000 clones, approximately 10% of them present only once. The sequenced sample consisted of naive CD4+ T cells from blood. This sequence was found in a woman aged 18-29 years in good health. V is TRBV7-2 and J is TRBJ2-2, with D uncertain. The chain's CDR3 is CASSLSSGELFF. The CDR3 coding sequence is TGTGCCAGCAGCTTATCGTCCGGGGAGCTGTTTTTT.